Below, 16 T cell receptor beta chains from the same sample are listed, as sequenced in a study of blood T cell repertoires in COVID-19. Assay used: immunoSEQ multiplex PCR; TCRdb lists only in-frame clones, some missing. The repertoire consists of some 14,000 clones, with roughly 73% occurring once and the leading ten covering roughly 20%. Sequencing used peripheral blood. The receptors shown here come from a boy aged 2 to 9 with active or convalescent COVID-19.

This clone was detected only a few times. The chain recombines TRBV19 with TRBJ1-1, with 10 nucleotides matching TRBD1. CDR3 size: 13 residues. Trimming at V came to 6 bases and at J to 11 bases, leaving 9 bases not matched to a gene. The germline gives CDR1 LNHDA, CDR2 SQIVND (reference sequence). CDR3 amino acids: CASRDRGRRAAFF. In DNA, the CDR3 is TGTGCCAGTAGAGACAGGGGGCGTCGGGCGGCTTTCTTT.

V is TRBV9 and J is TRBJ1-1; tentative D call: TRBD1 (5 bases). Germline loops: CDR1 SGDLS, CDR2 YYNGEE. This CDR3 has 15 residues. V was trimmed by 4 bases and J by 0 bases, leaving 13 bases between them. The CDR3 nucleotides read TGTGCCAGCAGCACTGGGGCGGCCATGAACACTGAAGCTTTCTTT. Amino acid sequence: CASSTGAAMNTEAFF.

The chain uses TRBV5-1 and TRBJ1-3, with a weak D call TRBD1 (5 bases). Trimming cost V 0 bases and J 0 bases, with 7 bases left between them. The CDR3 runs to 15 residues. Germline CDR1 is SGHRS and CDR2 is YFSETQ. CDR3 residues: CASSLGQISGNTIYF. DNA for the CDR3: TGCGCCAGCAGCTTGGGACAGATCTCTGGAAACACCATATATTTT.

The chain carries TRBV30 and TRBJ1-2, with TRBD1 matching over 9 bases. Germline loops: CDR1 GTSNPN, CDR2 SVGIG (reference sequence). The CDR3 consists of 14 residues. V shed 3 bases and J 4 bases; nucleotides not matched to a gene: 6. In DNA, the CDR3 is TGTGCCTGGAGGCTAACAGGGGGCGGCTATGGCTACACCTTC. Encoded protein: CAWRLTGGGYGYTF.

The chain couples TRBV5-4 to TRBJ1-2; D is possibly TRBD1 (5 bases). CDR1 is SGHNT and CDR2 is YYREEE in the germline V gene (reference sequence). CDR3 size: 15 residues. The V gene lost 4 bases and the J gene lost 5 bases, with 18 bases spanning the gap. The CDR3 nucleotides read TGTGCCAGCAGCCGAGACAGAGATACATATTATGGCTACACCTTC. This codes for CASSRDRDTYYGYTF. Looking up the rest from reference TRBV5-4 and TRBJ1-2 gives the full variable domain: ETGVTQSPTHLIKTRGQQVTLRCSSQSGHNTVSWYQQALGQGPQFIFQYYREEENGRGNFPPRFSGLQFPNYSSELNVNALELDDSALYLCASSRDRDTYYGYTFGSGTRLTVV.

The count of this clone is one. This chain connects TRBV13 to TRBJ2-1; no clear D gene. The germline V gene encodes CDR1 PRHDT and CDR2 FYEKMQ (reference sequence). The CDR3 contains 16 residues. The ends were cut back, 3 bases at V and 1 base at J, with 13 bases in the middle. Here the CDR3 DNA reads TGTGCCAGCAGCTTGGCCCTCTTTTGGTCCTACAATGAGCAGTTCTTC. Its protein product is CASSLALFWSYNEQFF.

The chain couples TRBV2 to TRBJ2-3; weak D call: TRBD2 (5 bases). The V gene lost 8 bases and the J gene lost 4 bases, with 10 bases spanning the gap. Germline CDR1 is SNHLY and CDR2 is FYNNEI. The CDR3 runs to 12 residues. CDR3 bases: TGTGCCAGCCCTGCGGAGGCAGATACGCAGTATTTT. The encoded protein is CASPAEADTQYF.

V usage is TRBV7-9 and J usage is TRBJ1-1; 7 bases agree with TRBD1. The V gene's germline CDR1 is SEHNR and CDR2 FQNEAQ (reference sequence). The CDR3 totals 15 residues. The ends lost 5 bases at V and 9 bases at J; junction bases unmatched: 15. The CDR3 nucleotides are TGTGCCAGCAGCGATGAAGGGACAGTGGGTGGAAAAGCTTTCTTT. Amino acid sequence: CASSDEGTVGGKAFF.

The rearrangement uses TRBV5-1 and TRBJ2-7; 10 bases are shared with TRBD1. V dropped 5 bases and J dropped 5; count of bases not matched to a gene: 7. The CDR3 contains 14 residues. Germline loops: CDR1 SGHRS, CDR2 YFSETQ. This CDR3 is CASSRGQGFDEQYF. For the CDR3, the DNA is TGCGCCAGCAGTAGGGGACAGGGGTTCGACGAGCAGTACTTC.

This clone was observed a single time. This chain links TRBV15 with TRBJ2-1, with 12 bases identical to TRBD2. The CDR3 length is 16 residues. Germline CDR1 and CDR2: LNHNV and YYDKDF (reference sequence). V lost 0 bases, J lost 9 bases, and 6 bases stayed unmatched. CDR3 sequence: CATSRDDLAGGSEQFF. CDR3 in DNA: TGTGCCACCAGCAGAGATGACCTAGCGGGGGGGAGTGAGCAGTTCTTC.

The chain couples TRBV4-1 to TRBJ2-2, with 8 bases identical to TRBD2. The V segment lost 4 bases and the J segment 4 bases; nucleotides outside the gene matches: 11. The germline gives CDR1 MGHRA, CDR2 YSYEKL. The CDR3 runs 17 residues. CDR3 region: CASSPLFIAGRTGELFF. The CDR3 DNA sequence: TGCGCCAGCAGCCCCTTATTCATAGCGGGGCGCACCGGGGAGCTGTTTTTT.

This sequence joins TRBV11-2 and TRBJ2-1; 9 bases match TRBD2. Germline lookup yields CDR1 SGHAT and CDR2 FQNNGV. The CDR3 has 16 amino acids. V lost 1 base, J lost 8 bases, and 9 bases stayed unmatched. The CDR3 here is CASSLVSGGRIDEQFF. CDR3 DNA sequence: TGTGCCAGCAGCTTAGTGAGCGGGGGGCGGATCGATGAGCAGTTCTTC.

The chain recombines TRBV6-5 with TRBJ1-2, with D tentatively TRBD1 (6 bases). Germline loops: CDR1 MNHEY, CDR2 SVGAGI. The CDR3 is 13 residues long. The V end was cut by 2 bases, the J end by 8 bases, with 12 bases between. Here the CDR3 reads CASSYQGGAGYTF. The CDR3 DNA is TGTGCCAGCAGTTACCAAGGGGGAGCAGGCTACACCTTC.

The chain carries TRBV7-3 and TRBJ2-2; no definite D call. Germline V gene data show CDR1 as SGHTA and CDR2 as FQGTGA. Trimming shortened V by 2 bases and J by 5 bases, and 9 bases separated the two germline ends. The CDR3 loop spans 14 amino acids. The CDR3, as DNA: TGTGCCAGCAGCTTATCCCTCGGGACCGGGGAGCTGTTTTTT. Its translation is CASSLSLGTGELFF.

This chain links TRBV18 with TRBJ2-1; D is possibly TRBD2 (7 bases). CDR3 length: 16 amino acids. V lost 3 bases to trimming and J lost 8 bases, with 20 bases between them. Germline V gene sequence: CDR1 KGHSH, CDR2 LQKENI. Here the CDR3 reads CASSPGRDGGGDEQFF. The CDR3 DNA sequence: TGTGCCAGCTCACCCGGGCGGGATGGAGGGGGGGATGAGCAGTTCTTC.

V and J are TRBV5-1 and TRBJ1-1; D unclear. V lost 1 base, J lost 1 base, and 8 bases lay in between. This CDR3 has 14 amino acids. Germline values: CDR1 SGHRS, CDR2 YFSETQ. Written as DNA, the CDR3 is TGCGCCAGCAGCTTGCGGGCGGGGAACACTGAAGCTTTCTTT. Amino acids: CASSLRAGNTEAFF.